The 6 T cell receptor beta chains below were found in one sample sequenced in a study of Graves' ophthalmopathy and Graves' hyperthyroidism. Amplified TCR beta CDR3 regions were obtained using RNA transcripts as template. An opening RT-PCR round employed HTBI primers and preceded a second-round multiplex PCR. TCRdb redid the calling of the multiplex PCR reads with MiXCR, one entry per CDR3 protein. The table includes 740,000 or so distinct CDR3 sequences, roughly two fifths detected once. The sample taken for sequencing was peripheral blood. The receptors stem from an adult man with Graves' ophthalmopathy.

This clonotype was recorded at least ten times. Its ends do not fully match the called genes, so a read error is possible. This chain joins TRBV24-1 and TRBJ1-5; D unresolved. Germline V gene sequence: CDR1 KGHDR, CDR2 SFDVKD. The CDR3 totals 13 residues. The CDR3 DNA reads as TGCGCCAGCAGTCCCGGGCGGGATCAGCCCCAGCATTTT. Residues: CASSPGRDQPQHF.

The V call is TRBV7-9, the J call TRBJ1-1; 9 bases agree with TRBD1. Germline trimming cut 5 bases from V and 5 bases from J; bases unmatched to any gene: 9. CDR1 and CDR2 from the germline V gene are SEHNR and FQNEAQ (reference sequence). The CDR3 has 15 residues. The CDR3 sequence: CASSADRGAATEAFF. In DNA, the CDR3 is TGTGCCAGCAGCGCCGACAGGGGGGCAGCTACTGAAGCTTTCTTT.

The V call is TRBV2, the J call TRBJ2-5; TRBD2 is a possible D gene (6 bases). This CDR3 is built from 13 residues. The germline gives CDR1 SNHLY, CDR2 FYNNEI. Trimming stripped 10 bases from V and 2 bases from J, with 14 bases between. CDR3 sequence: CANSYGGQETQYF. The CDR3 nucleotides read TGTGCCAACTCGTACGGGGGTCAAGAGACCCAGTACTTC. Filled out from reference TRBV2 and TRBJ2-5, the complete variable domain reads EPEVTQTPSHQVTQMGQEVILRCVPISNHLYFYWYRQILGQKVEFLVSFYNNEISEKSEIFDDQFSVERPDGSNFTLKIRSTKLEDSAMYFCANSYGGQETQYFGPGTRLLVL.

The rearrangement uses TRBV20-1 and TRBJ1-1; tentative D call: TRBD1 (5 bases). V was trimmed by 1 base and J by 2 bases, leaving 17 bases between them. The CDR3 is 16 residues long. Germline V gene data show CDR1 as DFQATT and CDR2 as SNEGSKA (reference sequence). The CDR3 spells CSARGLGTMRNTEAFF. The CDR3, as DNA: TGCAGTGCTAGAGGCTTAGGGACGATGAGAAACACTGAAGCTTTCTTT.

This clonotype came up a few times. The chain combines TRBV5-1 with TRBJ1-2, with 11 bases lining up with TRBD1. The ends lost 4 bases at V and 8 bases at J; junction bases unmatched: 13. Germline CDR1 SGHRS, CDR2 YFSETQ. This CDR3 contains 16 residues. The CDR3 protein is CASSSRTGGPAGGYTF. In DNA form, the CDR3 reads TGCGCCAGCAGCAGCAGGACAGGGGGCCCTGCTGGCGGCTACACCTTC.

This clonotype was found a few times. The gene calls are TRBV20-1 and TRBJ1-5; 9 bases map to TRBD1. This CDR3 has 14 residues. V lost 3 bases and J lost 5; bases outside the gene matches: 5. CDR1 is DFQATT and CDR2 is SNEGSKA in the germline V gene (reference sequence). The CDR3 protein is CSARDNRGHQPQHF. For the CDR3, the DNA is TGCAGTGCTAGGGACAACAGGGGGCATCAGCCCCAGCATTTT.